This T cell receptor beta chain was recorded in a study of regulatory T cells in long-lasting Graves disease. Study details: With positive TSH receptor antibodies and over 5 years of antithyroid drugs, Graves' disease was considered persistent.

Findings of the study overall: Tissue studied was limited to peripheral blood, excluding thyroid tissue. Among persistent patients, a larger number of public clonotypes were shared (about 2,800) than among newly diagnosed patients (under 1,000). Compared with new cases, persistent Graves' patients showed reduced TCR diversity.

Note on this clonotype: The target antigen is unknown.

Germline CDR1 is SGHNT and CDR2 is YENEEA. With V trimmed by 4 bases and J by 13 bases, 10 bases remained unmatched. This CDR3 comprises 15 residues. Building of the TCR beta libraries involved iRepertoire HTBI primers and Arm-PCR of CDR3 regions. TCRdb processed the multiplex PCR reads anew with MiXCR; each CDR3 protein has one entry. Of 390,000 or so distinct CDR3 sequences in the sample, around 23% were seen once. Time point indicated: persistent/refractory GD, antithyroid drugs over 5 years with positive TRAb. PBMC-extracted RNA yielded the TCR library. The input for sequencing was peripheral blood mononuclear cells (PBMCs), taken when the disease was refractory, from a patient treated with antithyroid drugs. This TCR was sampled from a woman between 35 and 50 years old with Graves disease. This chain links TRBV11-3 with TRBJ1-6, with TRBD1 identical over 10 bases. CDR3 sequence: CASSYLRDRGWPLHF. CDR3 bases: TGTGCCAGCAGCTACCTCCGGGACAGGGGTTGGCCCCTCCACTTT.